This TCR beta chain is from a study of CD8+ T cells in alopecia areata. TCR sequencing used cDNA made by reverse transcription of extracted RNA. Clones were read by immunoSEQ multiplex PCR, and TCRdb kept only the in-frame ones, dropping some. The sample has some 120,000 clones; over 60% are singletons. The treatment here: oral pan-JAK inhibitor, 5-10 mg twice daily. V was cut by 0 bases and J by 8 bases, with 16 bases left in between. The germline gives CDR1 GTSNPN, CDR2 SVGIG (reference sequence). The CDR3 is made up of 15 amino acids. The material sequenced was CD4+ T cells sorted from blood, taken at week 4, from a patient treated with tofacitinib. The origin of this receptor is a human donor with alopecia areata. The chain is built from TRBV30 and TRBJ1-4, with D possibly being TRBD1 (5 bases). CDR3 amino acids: CAWSVRGLVREKLFF. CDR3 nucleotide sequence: TGTGCCTGGAGTGTACGGGGGTTGGTAAGGGAAAAACTGTTTTTT.